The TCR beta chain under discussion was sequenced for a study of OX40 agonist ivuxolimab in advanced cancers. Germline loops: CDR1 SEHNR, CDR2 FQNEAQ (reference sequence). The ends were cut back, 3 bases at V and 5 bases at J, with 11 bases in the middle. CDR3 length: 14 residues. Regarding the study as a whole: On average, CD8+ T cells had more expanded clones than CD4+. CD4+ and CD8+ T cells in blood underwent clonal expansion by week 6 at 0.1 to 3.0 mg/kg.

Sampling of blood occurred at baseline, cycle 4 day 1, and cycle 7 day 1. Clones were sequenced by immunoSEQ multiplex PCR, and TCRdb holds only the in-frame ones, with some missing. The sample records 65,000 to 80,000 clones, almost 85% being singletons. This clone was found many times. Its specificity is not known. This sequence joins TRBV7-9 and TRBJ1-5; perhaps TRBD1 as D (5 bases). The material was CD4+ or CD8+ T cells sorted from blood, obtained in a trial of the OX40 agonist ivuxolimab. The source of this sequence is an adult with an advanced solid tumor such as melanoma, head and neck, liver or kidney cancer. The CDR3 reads CASSLGGDHQPQHF. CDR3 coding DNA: TGTGCCAGCAGCTTGGGGGGGGACCATCAGCCCCAGCATTTT.